These 15 T cell receptor beta chains came from one sample sequenced in a study of blood T cells in healthy people across ages. A sample-barcoded 5' primer and a J-beta primer mix were used in a second PCR of roughly 7 to 12 cycles. Using its own MiXCR run on the 5' RACE reads, TCRdb lists one record per CDR3 protein. The sample holds 650,000 to 1,000,000 distinct CDR3 sequences; around 34% are singletons and the top ten take roughly 13%. Sample: blood. Receptors were obtained from a man aged 18 to 29 in good health.

This clonotype was counted ten times or more. V is TRBV14 and J is TRBJ1-2; D ambiguous. There are 15 residues in the CDR3. V was pared by 4 bases and J by 4 bases, with 16 bases between. Germline lookup yields CDR1 SGHDN and CDR2 FVKESK. CDR3 nucleotide sequence: TGTGCCAGCAGCCGGAGCACGAGGGAACTCTATGGCTACACCTTC. Residues: CASSRSTRELYGYTF.

There are many counts of this clonotype. The chain employs TRBV7-2 and TRBJ2-7; perhaps TRBD2 as D (6 bases). This CDR3 has 14 residues. V shed 3 bases and J shed 3 bases, with 12 bases lying between them. Per germline, CDR1 SGHTA and CDR2 FQGNSA. The CDR3 nucleotides read TGTGCCAGCAGCTTCCTAGCGACCGGCTACGAGCAGTACTTC. Amino acid sequence: CASSFLATGYEQYF.

This clonotype was seen many times. The chain employs TRBV7-6 and TRBJ2-3; D not resolved. V was clipped by 1 base and J by 3 bases, with 11 bases between them. The CDR3 spans 15 residues. Looked up from germline, CDR1 is SGHVS and CDR2 is FNYEAQ. This CDR3 is CASSLVQLGTDTQYF. The CDR3 DNA is TGTGCCAGCAGCTTAGTACAGCTGGGGACAGATACGCAGTATTTT.

V gene TRBV5-6 combines with J gene TRBJ2-3, with D tentatively TRBD1 (6 bases). This CDR3 spans 15 amino acids. Deletions cut 4 bases from V and 3 bases from J, with 15 bases between. Germline V gives CDR1 SGHDT, CDR2 YYEEEE. CDR3 DNA sequence: TGTGCCAGCAGCAGGGTCGCAGGGGAGACAGATACGCAGTATTTT. This encodes CASSRVAGETDTQYF.

There are a few counts of this clonotype. This chain uses TRBV30 with TRBJ1-6, with 7 bases that match TRBD1. CDR3 length equals 14 residues. The V gene's germline CDR1 is GTSNPN and CDR2 SVGIG (reference sequence). V trimming: 1 base; J trimming: 10 bases; junction bases outside the gene matches: 7. The CDR3 DNA follows: TGTGCCTGGAGTGACGAAGGGGGCGGATCACCCCTCCACTTT. Translating gives CAWSDEGGGSPLHF.

This clonotype was counted once. This rearrangement joins TRBV4-2 to TRBJ2-2; TRBD2 aligns across 11 bases. This CDR3 is 16 amino acids long. Germline trimming cut 4 bases from V and 7 bases from J; bases unmatched to any gene: 8. Germline CDR1 is LGHNA and CDR2 is YNFKEQ. In DNA form, the CDR3 reads TGTGCCAGCAGCCGCCGACTAGCGGGGTGGAGCGGGGAGCTGTTTTTT. Translation gives CASSRRLAGWSGELFF.

The sample holds many counts of this clonotype. The rearrangement uses TRBV5-1 and TRBJ1-1; 8 nucleotides line up with TRBD1. The CDR3 spans 15 residues. The V segment lost 0 bases and the J segment 1 base; nucleotides outside the gene matches: 2. The germline gives CDR1 SGHRS, CDR2 YFSETQ. The CDR3 DNA reads as TGCGCCAGCAGCTTGGCCCAGGGGGCGAACACTGAAGCTTTCTTT. The encoded protein is CASSLAQGANTEAFF.

The J gene is TRBJ2-5, the V gene TRBV7-2; 9 bases match TRBD2. The junction had 7 bases not matched to a gene; V was cut back by 3 bases and J by 2 bases. The CDR3 has 16 residues. In germline, CDR1 is SGHTA, CDR2 FQGNSA. CDR3 region: CASSLTSGLTQETQYF. The CDR3 DNA follows: TGTGCCAGCAGCTTGACTAGCGGATTAACACAAGAGACCCAGTACTTC.

This chain links TRBV10-3 with TRBJ2-3; 8 bases line up with TRBD1. The CDR3 is 15 amino acids. Trimming at V came to 0 bases and at J to 5 bases, leaving 4 bases not matched to a gene. Per germline, CDR1 ENHRY and CDR2 SYGVKD. For the CDR3, the DNA is TGTGCCATCAGTGAGTCCGGGACAGGAGGAGATACGCAGTATTTT. The encoded protein is CAISESGTGGDTQYF.

The gene calls are TRBV3-1 and TRBJ1-2; D uncertain. V was trimmed by 0 bases and J by 2 bases, leaving 10 bases between them. Germline values: CDR1 LGHDT, CDR2 YNNKEL (reference sequence). This CDR3 contains 15 residues. The CDR3 loop is CASSQERNGNYGYTF. The CDR3 DNA reads TGTGCCAGCAGCCAAGAGAGGAACGGAAACTATGGCTACACCTTC.

This clonotype was seen more than once but under ten times. J is TRBJ2-3 and V is TRBV20-1; 7 positions agree with TRBD2. V shed 2 bases, J shed 10 bases, and the junction held 15 bases outside the gene matches. The CDR3 totals 15 residues. CDR1 and CDR2 from the germline V gene are DFQATT and SNEGSKA (reference sequence). The CDR3, as DNA: TGCAGTGCTAGACGGACTAGAGGGTTTCGGCGTGCGCAGTATTTT. This translates into CSARRTRGFRRAQYF.

This clonotype was seen at least ten times. The chain uses TRBV20-1 and TRBJ1-2, with D hard to call. Per germline, CDR1 DFQATT and CDR2 SNEGSKA (reference sequence). V dropped 3 bases and J dropped 4 bases, with 3 bases sitting between them. The CDR3 length is 10 residues. Here the CDR3 reads CSASPYGYTF. The DNA for the CDR3 is TGCAGTGCTAGCCCCTATGGCTACACCTTC.

The V and J genes are TRBV19 and TRBJ2-6; D ambiguous. Germline CDR1 LNHDA, CDR2 SQIVND (reference sequence). The germline V and J ends were trimmed by 1 base and 0 bases, with 4 bases remaining between them. The length of the CDR3 is 15 residues. The CDR3 coding sequence is TGTGCCAGTAGTATAGGTCTCTCTGGGGCCAACGTCCTGACTTTC. This codes for CASSIGLSGANVLTF.

The V call is TRBV10-3, the J call TRBJ1-3, with D perhaps matching TRBD1 (6 bases). The CDR3 is made up of 16 amino acids. V was trimmed by 2 bases and J by 2 bases, leaving 13 bases between them. Germline V gives CDR1 ENHRY, CDR2 SYGVKD. This CDR3 is CAISETGPQTGNTIYF. Written as DNA, the CDR3 is TGTGCCATCAGTGAGACAGGGCCTCAAACTGGAAACACCATATATTTT.

On this clonotype itself: A much larger clone differs by one base, so this may be a read error. The V call is TRBV7-2, the J call TRBJ2-5; 8 positions match TRBD1. The CDR3 runs to 14 residues. J lost 11 bases, V lost 5 bases, and 13 bases had no gene match. Germline CDR1 SGHTA, CDR2 FQGNSA. CDR3 sequence (DNA): TGTGCCAGCAGCCCCTACAGGGGGGCCAATGAGCAGTACTTC. This gives the protein CASSPYRGANEQYF. The complete variable domain, with remaining parts taken from reference TRBV7-2 and TRBJ2-5, reads GAGVSQSPSNKVTEKGKDVELRCDPISGHTALYWYRQSLGQGLEFLIYFQGNSAPDKSGLPSDRFSAERTGGSVSTLTIQRTQQEDSAVYLCASSPYRGANEQYFGPGTRLLVL.